This T cell receptor (beta chain) is drawn from a study of beta chain features in type 1 diabetes. Sorting of CD4+ naive, central memory, regulatory and stem cell-like memory cells was performed via CD45RO/CCR7/CD25/CD127/CD95/CD27. The CDR3 spans 13 residues. With 6 bases clipped from V and 5 bases from J, the junction kept 5 bases outside the gene matches. Germline-derived CDR1 and CDR2 are SNHLY and FYNNEI. This clone showed up just a few times. TCRB transcripts that were expressed got sequenced, as all of the isolated RNA had been reverse transcribed. Read counts averaged around 3.6 million for samples of naive, central memory and regulatory T cells. The repertoire was sequenced with immunoSEQ multiplex PCR; TCRdb's copy has only in-frame clones and lacks some. The profile covers over 700,000 clones, with roughly 15% appearing a single time and roughly 0.025% taken by the ten largest.

The sample comprised naive CD4+ T cells from blood. This sequence joins TRBV2 and TRBJ1-1; TRBD1 matches 8 bases. The receptor was derived from a woman under 30 in good health. The CDR3 DNA is TGTGCCAGCAGGGTGACAGGGGAAACTGAAGCTTTCTTT. This encodes CASRVTGETEAFF.